This entry lists 3 T cell receptor beta chains sequenced from one sample in a study of blood T cell repertoires in COVID-19. Sequenced by immunoSEQ multiplex PCR; TCRdb stores in-frame clones only, minus some. The table shows tens of thousands of clones, with approximately 92% occurring only once. The material sequenced was peripheral blood. The receptors were sampled from a woman aged 50 to 65 with active COVID-19.

This clone was seen a few times. The rearrangement links TRBV4-1 to TRBJ2-5, with a possible D match to TRBD2 (5 bases). The V gene's germline CDR1 is MGHRA and CDR2 YSYEKL. V lost 7 bases and J lost 3, with 15 bases in between. The CDR3 totals 14 residues. The CDR3 coding sequence is TGCGCCAGCAACCGGGGTTTGTTGGAAGAGACCCAGTACTTC. Translated, it gives CASNRGLLEETQYF.

The V call is TRBV6-5, the J call TRBJ1-5; 7 positions match TRBD1. The CDR3 has 14 residues. CDR1 is MNHEY and CDR2 is SVGAGI in the germline V gene. V trimming: 6 bases; J trimming: 3 bases; junction bases outside the gene matches: 5. CDR3 in amino acids: CASSLTGDNQPQHF. The CDR3 DNA sequence: TGTGCCAGCAGCCTAACAGGGGACAATCAGCCCCAGCATTTT.

CDR3 sequence: CASSFFRGTGEYSITEAFF. The CDR3 DNA is TGTGCCAGCAGTTTTTTCCGGGGGACAGGGGAGTATAGTATCACTGAAGCTTTCTTT. The rearrangement joins TRBV27 to TRBJ1-1; TRBD1 agrees at 10 bases. CDR1 is MNHEY, CDR2 SMNVEV, per germline (reference sequence). There are 19 residues in the CDR3. J lost 4 bases, V lost 3 bases, and 17 bases had no gene match.